The source of this T cell receptor beta chain is a study of blood T cell repertoires in COVID-19. The germline V gene encodes CDR1 MNHNS and CDR2 SASEGT. The ends were cut back, 0 bases at V and 7 bases at J, with 15 bases in the middle. The CDR3 totals 15 residues. Repertoires were generated with immunoSEQ multiplex PCR, while TCRdb's copy carries only in-frame clones and drops some. The sample has around 130,000 clones; roughly 84% are singletons. Specimen: peripheral blood. The chain couples TRBV6-1 to TRBJ1-2, with D perhaps matching TRBD1 (6 bases). This TCR was sampled from a woman older than 75 with acute or convalescent COVID-19. In DNA form, the CDR3 reads TGTGCCAGCAGTGAAGCGGTAGAGGGGGTGGGTGGCTACACCTTC. Translated: CASSEAVEGVGGYTF.